Presented here are 2 T cell receptor beta chains from one specimen sequenced in a study of T cells after yellow fever vaccination. TCRdb reprocessed the 5' RACE reads with MiXCR, giving one entry per CDR3 protein. The sample lists 250,000 or so distinct CDR3 sequences; roughly 7.2% were seen once. Sequenced here: CD4+ T cells sorted from PBMCs, sampled 15 days after the yellow fever booster vaccination. These receptor sequences come from a man aged 30 to 39 who received the YFV17D yellow fever vaccine.

A few counts support this clonotype. CDR3 DNA: TGCGCCAGCAGCTCTGTCACAGGGGGAATTACTGAAGCTTTCTTT. Translated, it gives CASSSVTGGITEAFF. This chain uses TRBV5-1 with TRBJ1-1; TRBD1 matches at 8 bases. The V gene end was trimmed by 3 bases and the J gene end by 5 bases; junction bases not matched to a gene: 9. The CDR3 is 15 amino acids. The germline V gene has CDR1 SGHRS and CDR2 YFSETQ. The full variable domain, in which reference TRBV5-1 and TRBJ1-1 provide the parts outside the CDR3, is KAGVTQTPRYLIKTRGQQVTLSCSPISGHRSVSWYQQTPGQGLQFLFEYFSETQRNKGNFPGRFSGRQFSNSRSEMNVSTLELGDSALYLCASSSVTGGITEAFFGQGTRLTVV.

There are many counts of this clonotype. The V and J genes are TRBV10-3 and TRBJ2-7, with D perhaps TRBD2 (5 bases). The CDR3 loop spans 12 amino acids. Trimming removed 6 bases at V and 3 bases at J, with 9 bases between. Germline CDR1 reads ENHRY; CDR2 reads SYGVKD. DNA of the CDR3: TGTGCCATCAGCGGACTGGACTACGAGCAGTACTTC. Encoded protein: CAISGLDYEQYF.